This T cell receptor (beta chain) was recorded in a study of OX40 agonist ivuxolimab in advanced cancers. Repertoires were generated with immunoSEQ multiplex PCR, while TCRdb's copy carries only in-frame clones and drops some. The table lists 23,000 or so clones, about 87% of them singletons. Germline CDR1 is SGDLS and CDR2 is YYNGEE. This CDR3 region has 16 residues. With 4 bases clipped from V and 1 base from J, the junction kept 4 bases outside the gene matches. The chain carries TRBV9 and TRBJ2-5; the match to TRBD2 covers 13 bases. The sample in question was CD4+ or CD8+ T cells sorted from blood, obtained in a trial of the OX40 agonist ivuxolimab. This receptor was obtained from an adult with an advanced solid tumor such as melanoma, head and neck, liver or kidney cancer. The CDR3 DNA reads as TGTGCCAGCAGCCCCACTAGCGGGGGGGCCCAAGAGACCCAGTACTTC. The encoded protein is CASSPTSGGAQETQYF.